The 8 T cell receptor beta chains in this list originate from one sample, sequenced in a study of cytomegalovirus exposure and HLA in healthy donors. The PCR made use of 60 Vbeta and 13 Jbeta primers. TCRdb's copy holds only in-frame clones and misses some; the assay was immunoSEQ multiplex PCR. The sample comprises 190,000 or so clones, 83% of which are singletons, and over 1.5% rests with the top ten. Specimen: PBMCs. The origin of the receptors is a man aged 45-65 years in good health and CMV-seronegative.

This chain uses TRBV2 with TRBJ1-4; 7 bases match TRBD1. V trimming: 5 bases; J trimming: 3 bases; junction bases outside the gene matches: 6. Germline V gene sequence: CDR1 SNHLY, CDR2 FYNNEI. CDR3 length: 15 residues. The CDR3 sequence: CASSRSGQPNEKLFF. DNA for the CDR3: TGTGCCAGCAGTCGATCGGGACAGCCTAATGAAAAACTGTTTTTT.

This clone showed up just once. This chain's CDR3 is CASSPQTGREAFF. The CDR3 region has the DNA TGTGCCAGCAGCCCACAGACAGGGCGTGAAGCTTTCTTT. The rearrangement uses TRBV9 and TRBJ1-1; the match to TRBD1 covers 7 bases. V shed 4 bases and J 7 bases; nucleotides not matched to a gene: 7. The CDR3 sequence is 13 residues long. Germline CDR1 SGDLS, CDR2 YYNGEE.

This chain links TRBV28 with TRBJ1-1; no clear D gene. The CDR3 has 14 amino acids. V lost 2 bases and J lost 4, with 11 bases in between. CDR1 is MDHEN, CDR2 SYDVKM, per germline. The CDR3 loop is CASSLKREGTEAFF. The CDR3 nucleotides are TGTGCCAGCAGTTTAAAGAGGGAGGGCACTGAAGCTTTCTTT.

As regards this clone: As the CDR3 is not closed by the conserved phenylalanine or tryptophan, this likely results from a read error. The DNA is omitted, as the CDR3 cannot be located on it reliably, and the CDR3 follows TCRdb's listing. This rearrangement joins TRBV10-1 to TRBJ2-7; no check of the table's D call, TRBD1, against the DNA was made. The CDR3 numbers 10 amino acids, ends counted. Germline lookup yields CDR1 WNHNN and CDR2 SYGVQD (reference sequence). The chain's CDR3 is CASSEGTASL.

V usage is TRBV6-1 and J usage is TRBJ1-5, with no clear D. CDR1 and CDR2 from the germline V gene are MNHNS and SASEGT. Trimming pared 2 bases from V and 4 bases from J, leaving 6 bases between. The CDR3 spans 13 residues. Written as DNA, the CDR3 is TGTGCCAGCAGTGAATCCAGAAATCAGCCCCAGCATTTT. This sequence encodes CASSESRNQPQHF.

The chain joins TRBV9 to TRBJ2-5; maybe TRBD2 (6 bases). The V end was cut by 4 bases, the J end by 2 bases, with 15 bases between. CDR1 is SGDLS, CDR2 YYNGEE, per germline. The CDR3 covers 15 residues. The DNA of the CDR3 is TGTGCCAGCAGCCCCTATTGGACTAAGCAAGAGACCCAGTACTTC. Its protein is CASSPYWTKQETQYF.

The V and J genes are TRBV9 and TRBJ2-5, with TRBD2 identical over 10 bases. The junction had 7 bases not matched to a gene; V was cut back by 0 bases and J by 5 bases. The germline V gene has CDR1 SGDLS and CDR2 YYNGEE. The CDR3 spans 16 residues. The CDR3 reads CASSVGAGGPWETQYF. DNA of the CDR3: TGTGCCAGCAGCGTAGGAGCGGGGGGGCCATGGGAGACCCAGTACTTC. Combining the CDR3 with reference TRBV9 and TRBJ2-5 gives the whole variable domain DSGVTQTPKHLITATGQRVTLRCSPRSGDLSVYWYQQSLDQGLQFLIQYYNGEERAKGNILERFSAQQFPDLHSELNLSSLELGDSALYFCASSVGAGGPWETQYFGPGTRLLVL.

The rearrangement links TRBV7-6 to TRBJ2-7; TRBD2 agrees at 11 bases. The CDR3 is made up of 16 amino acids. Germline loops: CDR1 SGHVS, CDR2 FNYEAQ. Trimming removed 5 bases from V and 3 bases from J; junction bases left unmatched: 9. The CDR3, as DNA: TGTGCCAGCAGCCTCCTACTAGCGGGGGAGAGCTACGAGCAGTACTTC. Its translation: CASSLLLAGESYEQYF.